The present T cell receptor (beta chain) was sequenced within a study of T cells in Graves' hyperthyroidism and ophthalmopathy. The V end was cut by 6 bases, the J end by 2 bases, with 10 bases between. Germline V gives CDR1 MGHDK, CDR2 SYGVNS. CDR3 size: 13 residues. This clonotype was counted ten times or more. Regions amplified from RNA transcripts were the TCR beta CDR3 regions. First-round RT-PCR with HTBI primers amplified the TCR CDR3 region. TCRdb used MiXCR to reprocess the multiplex PCR reads, holding one entry per CDR3 protein. The sample includes 92,000 or so distinct CDR3 sequences, roughly 56% seen only once; the top ten take around 27%.

The chain recombines TRBV25-1 with TRBJ1-2, with TRBD1 as a possible D gene (5 bases). Source material: blood. The source of this sequence is a woman aged 40 to 50 with Graves' hyperthyroidism. CDR3: CASSKDTNYGYTF. As DNA, the CDR3 is TGTGCCAGCAGCAAGGACACAAACTATGGCTACACCTTC.